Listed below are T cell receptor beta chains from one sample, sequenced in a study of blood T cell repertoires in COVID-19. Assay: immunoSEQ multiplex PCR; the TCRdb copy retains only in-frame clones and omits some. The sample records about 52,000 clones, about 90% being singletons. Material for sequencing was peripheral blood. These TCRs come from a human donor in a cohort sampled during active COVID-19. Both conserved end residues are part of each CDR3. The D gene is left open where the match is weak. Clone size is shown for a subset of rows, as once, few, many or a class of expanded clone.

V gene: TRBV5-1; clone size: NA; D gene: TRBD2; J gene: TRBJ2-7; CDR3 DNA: TGCGCCAGCAGCGTGAGCGGGAGGGATTACGAGCAGTACTTC; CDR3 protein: CASSVSGRDYEQYF
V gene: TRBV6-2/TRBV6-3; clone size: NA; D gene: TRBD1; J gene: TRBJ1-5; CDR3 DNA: TGTGCCAGCAGTTCAGCCCGGACAGGGCACCAGCCCCAGCATTTT; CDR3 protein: CASSSARTGHQPQHF
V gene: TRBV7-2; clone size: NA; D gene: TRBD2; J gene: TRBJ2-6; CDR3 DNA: TGTGCCAGCCGTCGATTAGCGGGAGTGTTCTCTGGGGCCAACGTCCTGACTTTC; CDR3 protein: CASRRLAGVFSGANVLTF
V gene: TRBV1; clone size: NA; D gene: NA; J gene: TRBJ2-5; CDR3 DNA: TGCACCAGCAGCCAACCAACTAGCGGCCTTACCCGTGCCCAGTACTTC; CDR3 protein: CTSSQPTSGLTRAQYF
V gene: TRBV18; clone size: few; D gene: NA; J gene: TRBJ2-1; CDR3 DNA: TGTGCCAGCTCACCCTCAATTGCGGGTCTCTACAATGAGCAGTTCTTC; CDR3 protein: CASSPSIAGLYNEQFF
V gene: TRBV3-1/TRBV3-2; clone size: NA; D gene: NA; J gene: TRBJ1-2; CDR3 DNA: TGTGCCAGCAGCCAAGCCGGGGTTACGAACTATGGCTACACCTTC; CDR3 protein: CASSQAGVTNYGYTF
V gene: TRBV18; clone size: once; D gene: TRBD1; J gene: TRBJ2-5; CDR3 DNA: TGTGCCAGCACGGGACAGCCTCAAGAGACCCAGTACTTC; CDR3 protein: CASTGQPQETQYF
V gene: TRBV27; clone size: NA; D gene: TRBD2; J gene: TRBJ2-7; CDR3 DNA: TGTGCCAGCAGTTTATTCCCAGCGGGAGGATACGAGCAGTACTTC; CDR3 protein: CASSLFPAGGYEQYF
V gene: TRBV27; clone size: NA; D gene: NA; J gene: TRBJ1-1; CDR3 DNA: TGTGCCAGCAGTTTAAATCAGAACACTGAAGCTTTCTTT; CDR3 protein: CASSLNQNTEAFF
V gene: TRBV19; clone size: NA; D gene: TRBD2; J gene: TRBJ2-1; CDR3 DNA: TGTGCCAGTAGTATGTTGACTAGCGGGTCTCTCTACAATGAGCAGTTCTTC; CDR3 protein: CASSMLTSGSLYNEQFF
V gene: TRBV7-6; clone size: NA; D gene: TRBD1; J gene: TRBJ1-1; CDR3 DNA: TGTGCCAGCAGCAAACAGGGGGACACTGAAGCTTTCTTT; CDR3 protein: CASSKQGDTEAFF